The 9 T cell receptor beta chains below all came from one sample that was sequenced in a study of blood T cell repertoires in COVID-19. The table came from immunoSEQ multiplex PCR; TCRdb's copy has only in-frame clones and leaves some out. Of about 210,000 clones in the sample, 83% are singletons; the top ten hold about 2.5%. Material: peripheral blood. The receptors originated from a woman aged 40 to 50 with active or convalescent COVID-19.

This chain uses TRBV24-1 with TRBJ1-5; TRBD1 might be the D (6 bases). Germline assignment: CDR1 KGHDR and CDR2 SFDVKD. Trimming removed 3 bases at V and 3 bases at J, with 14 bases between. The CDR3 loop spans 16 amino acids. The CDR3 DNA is TGTGCCACCAGTGATGGCGGGGGGCGGGTCAATCAGCCCCAGCATTTT. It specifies CATSDGGGRVNQPQHF.

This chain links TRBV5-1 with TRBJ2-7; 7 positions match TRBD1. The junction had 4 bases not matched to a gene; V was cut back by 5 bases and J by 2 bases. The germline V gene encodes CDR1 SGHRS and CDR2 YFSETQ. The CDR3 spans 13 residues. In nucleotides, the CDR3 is TGCGCCAGCAGGGAACAGGGGACCTACGAGCAGTACTTC. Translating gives CASREQGTYEQYF.

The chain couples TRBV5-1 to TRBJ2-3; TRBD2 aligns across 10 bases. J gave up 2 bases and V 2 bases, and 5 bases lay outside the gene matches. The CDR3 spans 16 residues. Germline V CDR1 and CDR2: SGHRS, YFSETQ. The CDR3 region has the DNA TGCGCCAGCAGCTTCGGACTAGCGGTCCTCACAGATACGCAGTATTTT. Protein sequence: CASSFGLAVLTDTQYF. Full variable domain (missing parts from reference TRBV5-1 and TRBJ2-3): KAGVTQTPRYLIKTRGQQVTLSCSPISGHRSVSWYQQTPGQGLQFLFEYFSETQRNKGNFPGRFSGRQFSNSRSEMNVSTLELGDSALYLCASSFGLAVLTDTQYFGPGTRLTVL.

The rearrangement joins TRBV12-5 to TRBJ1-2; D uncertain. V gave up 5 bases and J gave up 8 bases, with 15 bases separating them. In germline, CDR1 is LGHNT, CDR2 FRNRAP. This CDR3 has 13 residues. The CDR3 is CASGTIREAGYTF. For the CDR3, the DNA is TGTGCTAGTGGTACCATTCGTGAAGCAGGCTACACCTTC.

The CDR3 reads CASRPSRGYEQYF. The DNA for the CDR3 is TGCGCCAGCCGGCCCTCACGGGGCTACGAGCAGTACTTC. The chain is built from TRBV5-1 and TRBJ2-7; TRBD2 is a possible D gene (5 bases). With 7 bases removed from V and 3 bases from J, the gap between germline ends came to 14 bases. This CDR3 contains 13 residues. CDR1 and CDR2 (germline): SGHRS, YFSETQ.

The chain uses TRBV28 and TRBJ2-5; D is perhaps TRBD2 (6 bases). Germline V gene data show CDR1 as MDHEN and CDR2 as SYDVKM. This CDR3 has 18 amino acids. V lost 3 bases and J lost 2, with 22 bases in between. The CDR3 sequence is CASSFFIGEADRQETQYF. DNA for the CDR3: TGTGCCAGCAGTTTCTTCATTGGGGAGGCCGACAGACAAGAGACCCAGTACTTC.

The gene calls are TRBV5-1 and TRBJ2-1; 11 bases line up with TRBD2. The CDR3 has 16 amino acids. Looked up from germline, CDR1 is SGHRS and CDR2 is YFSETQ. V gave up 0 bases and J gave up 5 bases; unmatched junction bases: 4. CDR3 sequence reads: CASSLVVAGGHNEQFF. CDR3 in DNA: TGCGCCAGCAGCTTGGTAGTAGCGGGGGGGCACAATGAGCAGTTCTTC. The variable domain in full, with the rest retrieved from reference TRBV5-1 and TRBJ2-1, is KAGVTQTPRYLIKTRGQQVTLSCSPISGHRSVSWYQQTPGQGLQFLFEYFSETQRNKGNFPGRFSGRQFSNSRSEMNVSTLELGDSALYLCASSLVVAGGHNEQFFGPGTRLTVL.

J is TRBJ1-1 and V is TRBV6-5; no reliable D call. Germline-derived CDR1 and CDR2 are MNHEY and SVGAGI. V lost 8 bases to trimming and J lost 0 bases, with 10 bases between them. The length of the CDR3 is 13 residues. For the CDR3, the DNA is TGTGCCAGCGGGCAGTTCATGAACACTGAAGCTTTCTTT. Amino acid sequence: CASGQFMNTEAFF.

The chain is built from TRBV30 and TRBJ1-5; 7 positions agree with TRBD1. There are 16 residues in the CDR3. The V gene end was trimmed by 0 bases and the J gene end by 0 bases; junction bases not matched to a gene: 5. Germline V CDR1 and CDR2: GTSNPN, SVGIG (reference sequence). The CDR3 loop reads CAWSVNRGYSNQPQHF. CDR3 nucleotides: TGTGCCTGGAGTGTAAACAGGGGTTATAGCAATCAGCCCCAGCATTTT.